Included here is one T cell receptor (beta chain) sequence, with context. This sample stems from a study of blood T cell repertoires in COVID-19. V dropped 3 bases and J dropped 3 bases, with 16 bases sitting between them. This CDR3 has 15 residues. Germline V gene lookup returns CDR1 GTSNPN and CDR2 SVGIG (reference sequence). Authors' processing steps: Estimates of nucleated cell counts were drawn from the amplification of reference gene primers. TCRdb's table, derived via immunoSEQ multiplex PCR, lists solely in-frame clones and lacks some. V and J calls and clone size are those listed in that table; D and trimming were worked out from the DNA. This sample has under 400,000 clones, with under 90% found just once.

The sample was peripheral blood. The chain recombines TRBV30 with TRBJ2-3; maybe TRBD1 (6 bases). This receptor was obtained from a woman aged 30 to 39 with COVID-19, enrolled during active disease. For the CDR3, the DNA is TGTGCCTGGAGAGTTCGTGGGGGCTGGACAGATACGCAGTATTTT. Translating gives CAWRVRGGWTDTQYF. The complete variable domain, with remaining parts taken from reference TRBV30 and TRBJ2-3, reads SQTIHQWPATLVQPVGSPLSLECTVEGTSNPNLYWYRQAAGRGLQLLFYSVGIGQISSEVPQNLSASRPQDRQFILSSKKLLLSDSGFYLCAWRVRGGWTDTQYFGPGTRLTVL.